This TCR beta chain was captured by sequencing in a study of blood T cell repertoires in COVID-19. As handled by the study authors: Estimation of nucleated cell counts was performed using reference gene primer amplification. Here immunoSEQ multiplex PCR was the method, and the copy in TCRdb shows in-frame clones only, minus some. That table is the source of V, J and clone size, and D and trimming were worked out from the DNA. The sample contains about 200,000 clones, around 90% of which appear only once. In germline, CDR1 is MDHEN, CDR2 SYDVKM. The CDR3 sequence is 12 residues long. Trimming left V 4 bases short and J 4 bases short, with 7 bases between.

The clonotype was recovered from a man aged 35-49 years with acute or convalescent COVID-19. The sample was peripheral blood. The chain has TRBV28 and TRBJ1-2, with D possibly being TRBD1 (5 bases). The CDR3 region is CASSSRGYGYTF. The CDR3 DNA is TGTGCCAGCAGTTCAAGGGGCTATGGCTACACCTTC.